Listed below are T cell receptor beta chains from one sample, sequenced in a study of metastatic and nonmetastatic thyroid tumors. TCRdb reanalyzed the PCR reads via MiXCR. Of 70,000 or so clones in the sample, approximately 15% were seen once. Source material: blood. The receptors were gathered from a male donor with papillary thyroid cancer or a benign thyroid nodule (not recorded which). Some clones in this sample may be carry-over from other donors' samples. The CDR3 runs from the conserved cysteine through the conserved F or W. The D gene is left open where the match is weak. Some rows have no size entry. The others give once, few or many, or a class for an expanded clone.

many	NA	TRBV3-1	TRBJ1-6	CASSPSSDMNSPLHF	TGTGCCAGCAGCCCTAGTTCGGATATGAATTCACCCCTCCACTTT
many	NA	TRBV29-1	TRBJ1-1	CSVVGGAPRNTEAFF	TGCAGCGTTGTTGGCGGGGCTCCGAGGAACACTGAAGCTTTCTTT
few	TRBD1	TRBV6-1	TRBJ1-5	CASSPGTVSNQPQHF	TGTGCCAGCAGCCCCGGGACAGTAAGCAATCAGCCCCAGCATTTT
many	NA	TRBV12-3/TRBV12-4	TRBJ1-1	CASSKGQSNTEAFF	TGTGCCAGCAGTAAGGGACAATCGAACACTGAAGCTTTCTTT
many	NA	TRBV29-1	TRBJ1-2	CSVEDGGSYGYTF	TGCAGCGTTGAAGATGGAGGGTCCTATGGCTACACCTTC
many	TRBD2	TRBV7-2	TRBJ2-7	CASSLKRRLAGEIYEQYF	TGTGCCAGCAGCCTAAAACGGAGACTAGCGGGAGAGATCTACGAGCAGTACTTC
many	TRBD1	TRBV27	TRBJ1-4	CASSFLTGGREKLFF	TGTGCCAGCAGTTTCCTGACAGGGGGCAGGGAAAAACTGTTTTTT
many	TRBD2	TRBV4-2	TRBJ2-7	CASSQDLLSGLGRGQYF	TGTGCCAGCAGCCAAGACCTGCTCTCTGGACTAGGGAGGGGGCAGTACTTC
many	NA	TRBV9	TRBJ1-6	CASSPGGGTASPLHF	TGTGCCAGCAGCCCCGGGGGGGGAACAGCTTCACCCCTCCACTTT
many	TRBD2	TRBV2	TRBJ2-2	CASRWREVNTGELFF	TGTGCCAGCAGGTGGCGGGAGGTGAACACCGGGGAGCTGTTTTTT
many	TRBD2	TRBV20-1	TRBJ2-1	CSATSAYSYNEQFF	TGCAGTGCGACTAGCGCGTACTCCTACAATGAGCAGTTCTTC
many	NA	TRBV6-2/TRBV6-3	TRBJ2-3	CASSTPGPIDTQYF	TGTGCCAGCAGTACCCCGGGCCCCATAGATACGCAGTATTTT
many	NA	TRBV5-1	TRBJ2-5	CASSLADGKETQYF	TGCGCCAGCAGCTTGGCCGACGGAAAAGAGACCCAGTACTTC
many	NA	TRBV18	TRBJ1-2	CASSPSPGNAYGYTF	TGTGCCAGCTCACCCTCCCCAGGGAATGCCTATGGCTACACCTTC
few	NA	TRBV27	TRBJ2-7	CASSLSFSYEQYF	TGTGCCAGCAGTTTATCCTTCTCCTACGAGCAGTACTTC
NA	NA	TRBV2	TRBJ2-2	CANQGRGGTGELFF	TGTGCCAACCAGGGTCGGGGAGGCACCGGGGAGCTGTTTTTT
many	NA	TRBV7-6	TRBJ2-3	CASSLERRPDTQYF	TGTGCCAGCAGCTTAGAGCGGCGGCCAGATACGCAGTATTTT
NA	TRBD2	TRBV5-1	TRBJ2-7	CASSLAPAGGLYEQYF	TGCGCCAGCAGCTTGGCCCCAGCGGGAGGCCTCTACGAGCAGTACTTC
many	NA	TRBV6-2/TRBV6-3	TRBJ1-5	CASSRGTSYQPQHF	TGTGCCAGCAGCCGGGGGACAAGTTATCAGCCCCAGCATTTT
many	NA	TRBV30	TRBJ2-1	CAWVGTVEGSYNEQFF	TGTGCCTGGGTAGGGACGGTCGAGGGCTCCTACAATGAGCAGTTCTTC
NA	TRBD1	TRBV28	TRBJ2-7	CASSIFGTGGYEQYF	TGTGCCAGCAGTATTTTCGGGACAGGGGGGTACGAGCAGTACTTC
many	TRBD2	TRBV10-3	TRBJ2-7	CAISVGAGDIEQYF	TGTGCCATCAGTGTGGGAGCGGGAGATATCGAGCAGTACTTC
many	NA	TRBV7-9	TRBJ1-1	CASSQPLDVYRAPTAEAFF	TGTGCCAGCAGTCAACCCCTAGACGTATACAGGGCTCCAACTGCTGAAGCTTTCTTT